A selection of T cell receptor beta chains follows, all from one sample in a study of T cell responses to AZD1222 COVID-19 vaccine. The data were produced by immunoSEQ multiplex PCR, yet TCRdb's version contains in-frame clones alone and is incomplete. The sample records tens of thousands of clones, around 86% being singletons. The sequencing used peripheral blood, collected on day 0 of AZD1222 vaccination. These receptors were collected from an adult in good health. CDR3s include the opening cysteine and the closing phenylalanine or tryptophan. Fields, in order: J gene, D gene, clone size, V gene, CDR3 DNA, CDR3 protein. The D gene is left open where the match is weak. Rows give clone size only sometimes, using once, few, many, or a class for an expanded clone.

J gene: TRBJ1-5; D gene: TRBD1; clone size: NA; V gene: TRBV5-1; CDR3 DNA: TGCGCCAGCAGCCCTGGACAGGGGGGTAGTCAGCCCCAGCATTTT; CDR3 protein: CASSPGQGGSQPQHF
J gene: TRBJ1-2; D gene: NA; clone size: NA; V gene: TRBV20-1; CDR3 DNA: TGCAGTGCTGGTGACAGTCCCCATGGGAATGGCTACACCTTC; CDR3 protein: CSAGDSPHGNGYTF
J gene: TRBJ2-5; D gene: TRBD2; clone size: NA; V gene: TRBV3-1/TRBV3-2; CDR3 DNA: TGTGCCAGCAGATTAGCGGGGTGGGTAGAGACCCAGTACTTC; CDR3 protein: CASRLAGWVETQYF
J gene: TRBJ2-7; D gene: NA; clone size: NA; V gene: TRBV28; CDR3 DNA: TGTGCCAGCAGTTTATGGGGCGGAAGGGGCGGAAACGAGCAGTACTTC; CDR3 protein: CASSLWGGRGGNEQYF
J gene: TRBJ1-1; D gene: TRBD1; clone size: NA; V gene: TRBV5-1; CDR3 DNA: TGCGCCAGCAGCACCGGACAGGAGAACACTGAAGCTTTCTTT; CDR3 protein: CASSTGQENTEAFF
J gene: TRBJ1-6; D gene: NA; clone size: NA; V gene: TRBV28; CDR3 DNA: TGTGCCAGCAGTTTCATAGGGAGCGGGTCACCCCTCCACTTT; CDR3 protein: CASSFIGSGSPLHF
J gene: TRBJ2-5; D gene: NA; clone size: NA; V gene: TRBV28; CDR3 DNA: TGTGCCAGCAGTTCCCAAAAAAGACTAGACCAAGAGACCCAGTACTTC; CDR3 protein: CASSSQKRLDQETQYF
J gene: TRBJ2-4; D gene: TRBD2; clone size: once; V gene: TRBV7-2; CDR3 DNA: TGTGCCAGCAGCTTTAGTTCGGGGGGGCCCGACATTCAGTACTTC; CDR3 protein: CASSFSSGGPDIQYF
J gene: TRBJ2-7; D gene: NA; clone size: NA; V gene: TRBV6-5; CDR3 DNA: TGTGCCAGCAGTTACTCGAGGGGCGAGCAGTACTTC; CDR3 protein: CASSYSRGEQYF
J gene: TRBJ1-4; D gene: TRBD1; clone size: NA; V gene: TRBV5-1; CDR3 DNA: TGCGCCAGCGGCCCCACAGGGGGCGCGGATGAAAAACTGTTTTTT; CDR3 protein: CASGPTGGADEKLFF
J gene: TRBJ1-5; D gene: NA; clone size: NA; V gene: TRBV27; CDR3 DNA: TGTGCCAGCCGATATCAGGGTGTGGGTCAGCCCCAGCATTTT; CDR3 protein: CASRYQGVGQPQHF
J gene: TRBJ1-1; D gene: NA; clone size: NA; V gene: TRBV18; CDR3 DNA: TGTGCCAGCTCAAGGGCCGGGGGGCACACTGAAGCTTTCTTT; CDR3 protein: CASSRAGGHTEAFF
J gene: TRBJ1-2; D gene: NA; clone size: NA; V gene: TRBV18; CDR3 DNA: TGTGCCAGCTCACCACCGGGACATAACTATGGCTACACCTTC; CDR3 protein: CASSPPGHNYGYTF
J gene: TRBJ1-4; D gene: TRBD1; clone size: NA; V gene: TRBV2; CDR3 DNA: TGTGCCAGCAGGCCGGACAGGGGAAATGAAAAACTGTTTTTT; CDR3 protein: CASRPDRGNEKLFF
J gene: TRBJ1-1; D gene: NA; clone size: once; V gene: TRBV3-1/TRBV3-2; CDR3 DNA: TGTGCCAGCAGCCAAGCAGGGGCGAACACTGAAGCTTTCTTT; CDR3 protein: CASSQAGANTEAFF
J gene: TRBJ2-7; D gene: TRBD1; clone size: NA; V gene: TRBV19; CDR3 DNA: TGTGCCAGTAGTATCGGGACAGGGGGATCATACGAGCAGTACTTC; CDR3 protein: CASSIGTGGSYEQYF
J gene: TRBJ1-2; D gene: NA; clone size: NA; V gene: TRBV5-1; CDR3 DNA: TGCGCCAGCAGCGATGGTCGGGGCCCAACTAACTATGGCTACACCTTC; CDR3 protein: CASSDGRGPTNYGYTF
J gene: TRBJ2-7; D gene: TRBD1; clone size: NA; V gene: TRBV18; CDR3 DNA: TGTGCCAGCTCACCCATCGGGACAGGGCCCCACGAGCAGTACTTC; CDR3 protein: CASSPIGTGPHEQYF
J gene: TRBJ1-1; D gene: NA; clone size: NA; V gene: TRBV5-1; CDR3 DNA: TGCGCCAGCAGCAACAGGGCCAGCACTGAAGCTTTCTTT; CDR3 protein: CASSNRASTEAFF
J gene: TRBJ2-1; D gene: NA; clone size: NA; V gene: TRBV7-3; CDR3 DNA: TGTGCCAGCAGCTTAACCCAGGGCACCTACAATGAGCAGTTCTTC; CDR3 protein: CASSLTQGTYNEQFF
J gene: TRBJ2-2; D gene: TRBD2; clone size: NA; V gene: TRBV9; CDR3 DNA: TGTGCCAGCAGCGTAGGGGGTAGCGGGAGGGATACCGGGGAGCTGTTTTTT; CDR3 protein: CASSVGGSGRDTGELFF
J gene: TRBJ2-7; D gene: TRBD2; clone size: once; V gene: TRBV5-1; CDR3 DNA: TGCGCCAGCAGCTTGGCCTCTAGCGGGACCTCCTACGAGCAGTACTTC; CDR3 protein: CASSLASSGTSYEQYF
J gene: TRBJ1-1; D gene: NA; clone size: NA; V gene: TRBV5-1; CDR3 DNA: TGCGCCAGCAGCTTGGAAGTCCGAACAACCACTGAAGCTTTCTTT; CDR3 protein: CASSLEVRTTTEAFF
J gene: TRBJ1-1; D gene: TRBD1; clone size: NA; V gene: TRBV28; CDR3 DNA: TGTGCCAGCATGAAACAGGGGGCCAGGAACACTGAAGCTTTCTTT; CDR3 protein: CASMKQGARNTEAFF
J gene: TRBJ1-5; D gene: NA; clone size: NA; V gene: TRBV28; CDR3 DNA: TGTGCCAGCAGTTCCCCCAGTGGAGGTTTTTTTCAGCCCCAGCATTTT; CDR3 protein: CASSSPSGGFFQPQHF
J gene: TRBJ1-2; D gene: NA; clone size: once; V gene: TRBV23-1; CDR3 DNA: TGCGCCAGCAGTCAATCCCCTGGGAAGCCCTATGGCTACACCTTC; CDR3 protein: CASSQSPGKPYGYTF
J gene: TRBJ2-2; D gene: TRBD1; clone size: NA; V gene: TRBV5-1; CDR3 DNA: TGCGCCAGCAGCTTGGGACAGGGTAACACCGGGGAGCTGTTTTTT; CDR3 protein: CASSLGQGNTGELFF
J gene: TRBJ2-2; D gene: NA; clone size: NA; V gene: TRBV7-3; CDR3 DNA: TGTGCCAGCAGCTTAATGGTCGCCGGGGAGCTGTTTTTT; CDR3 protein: CASSLMVAGELFF
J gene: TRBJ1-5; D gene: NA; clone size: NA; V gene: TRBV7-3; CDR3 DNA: TGTGCCAGCAGCCCCGGGGGCGGCAATCAGCCCCAGCATTTT; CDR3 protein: CASSPGGGNQPQHF
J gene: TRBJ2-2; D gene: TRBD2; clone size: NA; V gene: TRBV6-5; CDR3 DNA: TGTGCCTCCGGACGGGAGGGGGACACCGGGGAGCTGTTTTTT; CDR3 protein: CASGREGDTGELFF
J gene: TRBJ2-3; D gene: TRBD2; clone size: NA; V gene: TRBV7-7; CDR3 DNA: TGTGCTAGCAGCCCGGCGGGGGGACGCACAGATACGCAGTATTTT; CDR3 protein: CASSPAGGRTDTQYF
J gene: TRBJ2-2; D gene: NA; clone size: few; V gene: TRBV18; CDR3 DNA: TGTGCCAGCTCACCACCGGAGGGAAAAGCCGGGGAGCTGTTTTTT; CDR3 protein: CASSPPEGKAGELFF
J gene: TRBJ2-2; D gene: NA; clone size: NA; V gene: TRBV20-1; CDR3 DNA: TGCAGTGCTAGTTCCTCGGAAGTCGGGGAGCTGTTTTTT; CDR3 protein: CSASSSEVGELFF
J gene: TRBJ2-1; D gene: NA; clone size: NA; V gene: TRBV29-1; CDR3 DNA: TGCAGCGTTGAAGAGGAGTATAGGAGCAGACCCTACAATGAGCAGTTCTTC; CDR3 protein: CSVEEEYRSRPYNEQFF
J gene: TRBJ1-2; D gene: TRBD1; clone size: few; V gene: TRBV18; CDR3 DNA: TGTGCCAGCTCACCATTTGACAGGGGGCTCCTGGAGCCCTATGGCTACACCTTC; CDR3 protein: CASSPFDRGLLEPYGYTF
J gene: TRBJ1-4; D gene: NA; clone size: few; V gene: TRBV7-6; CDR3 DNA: TGTGCCAGCAGCTTGCTCAGGGGCCCAACTAATGAAAAACTGTTTTTT; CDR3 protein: CASSLLRGPTNEKLFF
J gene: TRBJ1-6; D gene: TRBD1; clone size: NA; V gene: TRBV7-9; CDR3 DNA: TGTGCCAGCAGCTTAGACACCCAGGGGGGCAATTCACCCCTCCACTTT; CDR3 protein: CASSLDTQGGNSPLHF
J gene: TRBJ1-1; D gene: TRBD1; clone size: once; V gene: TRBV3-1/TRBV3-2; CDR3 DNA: TGTGCCAGCAGCCAAAGACAGGGTATGAACACTGAAGCTTTCTTT; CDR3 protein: CASSQRQGMNTEAFF
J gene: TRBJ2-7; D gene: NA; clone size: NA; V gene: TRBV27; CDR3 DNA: TGTGCCAGCATGGAGAGGGTCGGCTACGAGCAGTACTTC; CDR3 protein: CASMERVGYEQYF
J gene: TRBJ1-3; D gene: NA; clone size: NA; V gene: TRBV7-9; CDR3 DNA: TGTGCCAGCAGCACTCCGAACTCTGGAAACACCATATATTTT; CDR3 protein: CASSTPNSGNTIYF
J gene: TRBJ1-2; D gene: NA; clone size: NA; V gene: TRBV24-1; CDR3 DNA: TGTGCCACCAGTGATAGCCGTCGGGGCTATGGCTACACCTTC; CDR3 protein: CATSDSRRGYGYTF
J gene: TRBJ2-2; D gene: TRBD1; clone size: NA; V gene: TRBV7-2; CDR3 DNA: TGTGCCAGCAGGAGGGACAGCTCGAACACCGGGGAGCTGTTTTTT; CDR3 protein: CASRRDSSNTGELFF
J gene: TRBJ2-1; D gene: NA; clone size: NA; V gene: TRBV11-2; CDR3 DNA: TGTGCCAGCAGCTTCCTCCTCGGATCCAACAATGAGCAGTTCTTC; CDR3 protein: CASSFLLGSNNEQFF
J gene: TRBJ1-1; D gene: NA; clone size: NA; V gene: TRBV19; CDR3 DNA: TGTGCCAGTAGTATTATCGGGGGGGACACTGAAGCTTTCTTT; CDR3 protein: CASSIIGGDTEAFF
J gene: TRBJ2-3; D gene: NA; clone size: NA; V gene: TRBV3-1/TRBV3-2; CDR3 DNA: TGTGCCAGCAGCCGTTACAGCAGCACAGATACGCAGTATTTT; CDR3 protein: CASSRYSSTDTQYF
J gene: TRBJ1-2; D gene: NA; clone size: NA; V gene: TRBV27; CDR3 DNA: TGTGCCAGCAGTTTCGTAGGTCTGAACTATGGCTACACCTTC; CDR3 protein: CASSFVGLNYGYTF
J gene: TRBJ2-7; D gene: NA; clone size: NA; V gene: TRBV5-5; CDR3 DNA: TGTGCCAGCAGCTCGTTGCTGGAGTACGAGCAGTACTTC; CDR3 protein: CASSSLLEYEQYF
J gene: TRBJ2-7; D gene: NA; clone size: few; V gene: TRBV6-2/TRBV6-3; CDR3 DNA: TGTGCCAGCAGTCGCACGACTCCCTACGAGCAGTACTTC; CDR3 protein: CASSRTTPYEQYF
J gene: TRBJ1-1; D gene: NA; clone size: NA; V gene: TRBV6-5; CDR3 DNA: TGTGCCAGCCTCGCCTTACATCGCATGAACACTGAAGCTTTCTTT; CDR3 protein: CASLALHRMNTEAFF
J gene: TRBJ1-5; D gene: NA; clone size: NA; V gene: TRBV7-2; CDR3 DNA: TGTGCCAGCAGCTTAGTGGTGAACAGCAATCAGCCCCAGCATTTT; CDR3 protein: CASSLVVNSNQPQHF
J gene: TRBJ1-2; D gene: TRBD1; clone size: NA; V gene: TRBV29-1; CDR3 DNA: TGCAGCGCCAGGGACAGGGATTCCTATGGCTACACCTTC; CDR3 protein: CSARDRDSYGYTF
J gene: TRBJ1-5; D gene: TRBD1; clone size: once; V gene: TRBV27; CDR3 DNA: TGTGCCAGCAGACGAGGACAGGGGAGGGCTCAGCCCCAGCATTTT; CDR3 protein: CASRRGQGRAQPQHF